This T cell receptor beta chain stems from a study of cytomegalovirus exposure and HLA in healthy donors. Points on this clone: Its target is unknown.

PCR was performed using 60 Vbeta and 13 Jbeta primers. Clones were sequenced by immunoSEQ multiplex PCR, and TCRdb holds only the in-frame ones, with some missing. The table includes approximately 140,000 clones, around 80% detected once. This CDR3 contains 14 residues. Deletions cut 3 bases from V and 11 bases from J, with 16 bases between. CDR1 MDHEN and CDR2 SYDVKM come from the germline V gene. The study, taken as a whole, reports: Cytomegalovirus status was reportedly diagnosed by the classifier with high sensitivity and specificity.

The chain recombines TRBV28 with TRBJ1-4; D is perhaps TRBD1 (5 bases). The receptor was derived from a man aged 40-50 years in good health and CMV-seronegative. Sequenced material: PBMCs. For the CDR3, the DNA is TGTGCCAGCAGTTTGTCTTTCGTGGACACCAAACTGTTTTTT. It encodes CASSLSFVDTKLFF.